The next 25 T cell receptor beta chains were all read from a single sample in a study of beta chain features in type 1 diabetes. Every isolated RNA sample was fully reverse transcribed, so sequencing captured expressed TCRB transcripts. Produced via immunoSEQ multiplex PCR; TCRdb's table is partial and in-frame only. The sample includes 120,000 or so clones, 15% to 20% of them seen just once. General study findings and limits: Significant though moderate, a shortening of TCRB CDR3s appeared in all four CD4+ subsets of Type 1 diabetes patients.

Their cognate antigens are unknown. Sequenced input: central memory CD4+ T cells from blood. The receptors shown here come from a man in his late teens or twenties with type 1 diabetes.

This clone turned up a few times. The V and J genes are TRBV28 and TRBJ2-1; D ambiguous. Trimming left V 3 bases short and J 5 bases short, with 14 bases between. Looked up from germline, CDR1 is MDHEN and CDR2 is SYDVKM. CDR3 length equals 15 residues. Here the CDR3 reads CASSFIGPLDNEQFF. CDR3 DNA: TGTGCCAGCAGTTTTATTGGTCCTCTCGACAATGAGCAGTTCTTC.

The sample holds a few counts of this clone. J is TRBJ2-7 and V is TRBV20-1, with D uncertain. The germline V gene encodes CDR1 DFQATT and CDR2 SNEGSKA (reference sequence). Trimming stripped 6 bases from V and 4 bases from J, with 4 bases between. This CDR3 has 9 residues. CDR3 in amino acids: CSAGYEQYF. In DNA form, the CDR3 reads TGCAGTGCCGGATACGAGCAGTACTTC.

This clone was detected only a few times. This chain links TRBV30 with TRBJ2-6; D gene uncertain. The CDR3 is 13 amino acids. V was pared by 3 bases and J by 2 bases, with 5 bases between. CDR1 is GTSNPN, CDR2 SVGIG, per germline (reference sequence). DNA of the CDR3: TGTGCCTGGAGGACGGCTGGGGCCAACGTCCTGACTTTC. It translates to CAWRTAGANVLTF.

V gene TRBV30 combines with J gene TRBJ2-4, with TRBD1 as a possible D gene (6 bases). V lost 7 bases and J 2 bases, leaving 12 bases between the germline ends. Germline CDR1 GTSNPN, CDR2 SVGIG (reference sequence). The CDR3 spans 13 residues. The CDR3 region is CAFKGVSKNIQYF. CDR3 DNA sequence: TGTGCCTTTAAGGGGGTTTCCAAAAACATTCAGTACTTC.

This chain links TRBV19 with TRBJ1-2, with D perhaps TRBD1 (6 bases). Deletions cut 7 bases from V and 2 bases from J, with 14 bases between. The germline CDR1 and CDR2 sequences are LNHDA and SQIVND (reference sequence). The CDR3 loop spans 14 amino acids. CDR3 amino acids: CASTTGADNYGYTF. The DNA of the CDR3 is TGTGCCAGTACGACAGGCGCCGACAACTATGGCTACACCTTC. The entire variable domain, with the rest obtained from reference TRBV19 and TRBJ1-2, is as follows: DGGITQSPKYLFRKEGQNVTLSCEQNLNHDAMYWYRQDPGQGLRLIYYSQIVNDFQKGDIAEGYSVSREKKESFPLTVTSAQKNPTAFYLCASTTGADNYGYTFGSGTRLTVV.

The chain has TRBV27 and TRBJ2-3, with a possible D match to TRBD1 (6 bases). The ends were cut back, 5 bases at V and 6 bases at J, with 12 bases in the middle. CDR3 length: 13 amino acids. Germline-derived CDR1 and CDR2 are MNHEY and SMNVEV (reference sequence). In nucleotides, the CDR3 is TGTGCCAGCAGTGGGACACCCTGGGATACGCAGTATTTT. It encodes CASSGTPWDTQYF.

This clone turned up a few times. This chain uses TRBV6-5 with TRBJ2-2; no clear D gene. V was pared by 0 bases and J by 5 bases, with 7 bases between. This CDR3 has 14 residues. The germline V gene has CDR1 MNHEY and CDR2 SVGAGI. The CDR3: CASSYSSRTGELFF. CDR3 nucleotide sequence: TGTGCCAGCAGTTACTCATCAAGGACCGGGGAGCTGTTTTTT.

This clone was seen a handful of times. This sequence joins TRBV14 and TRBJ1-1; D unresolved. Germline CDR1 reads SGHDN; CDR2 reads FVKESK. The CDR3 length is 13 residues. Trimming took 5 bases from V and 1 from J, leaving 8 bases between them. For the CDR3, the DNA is TGTGCCAGCAGCGAATACGAGAACACTGAAGCTTTCTTT. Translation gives CASSEYENTEAFF. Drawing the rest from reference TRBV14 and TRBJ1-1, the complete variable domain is EAGVTQFPSHSVIEKGQTVTLRCDPISGHDNLYWYRRVMGKEIKFLLHFVKESKQDESGMPNNRFLAERTGGTYSTLKVQPAELEDSGVYFCASSEYENTEAFFGQGTRLTVV.

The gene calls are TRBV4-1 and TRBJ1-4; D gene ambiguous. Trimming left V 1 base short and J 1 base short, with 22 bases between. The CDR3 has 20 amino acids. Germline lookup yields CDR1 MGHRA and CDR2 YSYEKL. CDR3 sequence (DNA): TGCGCCAGCAGCCAAGGACGAGCTGGAACCATTCGTGGAACTAATGAAAAACTGTTTTTT. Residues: CASSQGRAGTIRGTNEKLFF.

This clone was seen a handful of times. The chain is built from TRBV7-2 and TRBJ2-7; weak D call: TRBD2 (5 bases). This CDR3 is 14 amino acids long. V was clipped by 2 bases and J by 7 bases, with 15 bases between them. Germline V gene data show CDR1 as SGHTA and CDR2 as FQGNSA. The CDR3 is CASSLRRVDGEQYF. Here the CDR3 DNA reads TGTGCCAGCAGCTTAAGGCGGGTGGATGGGGAGCAGTACTTC.

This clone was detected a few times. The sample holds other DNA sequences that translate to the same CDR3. CDR3 in amino acids: CASSSRETQYF. As DNA, the CDR3 is TGTGCCAGTAGTAGCCGGGAGACCCAGTACTTC. V usage is TRBV19 and J usage is TRBJ2-5; D unresolved. The CDR3 extends over 11 amino acids. The V and J ends lost 4 bases and 5 bases respectively, with 5 bases between them. Germline loops: CDR1 LNHDA, CDR2 SQIVND (reference sequence).

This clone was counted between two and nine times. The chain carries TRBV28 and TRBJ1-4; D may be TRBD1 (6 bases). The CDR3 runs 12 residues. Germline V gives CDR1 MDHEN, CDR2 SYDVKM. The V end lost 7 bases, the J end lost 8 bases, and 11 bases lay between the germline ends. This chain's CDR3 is CASKGVQEKLFF. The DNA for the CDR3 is TGTGCCAGCAAGGGGGTTCAGGAAAAACTGTTTTTT.

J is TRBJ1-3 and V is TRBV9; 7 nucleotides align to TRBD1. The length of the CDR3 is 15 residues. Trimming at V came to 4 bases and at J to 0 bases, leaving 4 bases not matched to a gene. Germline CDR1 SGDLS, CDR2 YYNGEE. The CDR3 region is CASSRQGVSGNTIYF. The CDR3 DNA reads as TGTGCCAGCAGCCGACAGGGCGTCTCTGGAAACACCATATATTTT.

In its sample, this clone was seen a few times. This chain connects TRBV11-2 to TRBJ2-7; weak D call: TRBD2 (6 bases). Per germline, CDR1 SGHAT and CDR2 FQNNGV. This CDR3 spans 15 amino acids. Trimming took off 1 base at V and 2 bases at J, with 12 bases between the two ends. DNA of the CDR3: TGTGCCAGCAGCTTAGGCCGGGACTCCCCCTACGAGCAGTACTTC. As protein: CASSLGRDSPYEQYF.

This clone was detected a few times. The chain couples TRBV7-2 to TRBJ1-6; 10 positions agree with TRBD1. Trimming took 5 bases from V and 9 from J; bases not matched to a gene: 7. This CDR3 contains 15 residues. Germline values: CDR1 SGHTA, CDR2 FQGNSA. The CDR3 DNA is TGTGCCAGCAGCCCTCAGACAGGGGGCAGTTCACCCCTCCACTTT. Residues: CASSPQTGGSSPLHF.

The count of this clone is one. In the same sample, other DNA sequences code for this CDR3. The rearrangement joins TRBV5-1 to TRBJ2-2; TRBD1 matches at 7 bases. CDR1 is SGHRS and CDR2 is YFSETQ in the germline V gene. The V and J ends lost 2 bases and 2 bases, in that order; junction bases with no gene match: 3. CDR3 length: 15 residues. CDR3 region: CASSFGTANTGELFF. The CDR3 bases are TGCGCCAGCAGCTTCGGGACAGCTAACACCGGGGAGCTGTTTTTT. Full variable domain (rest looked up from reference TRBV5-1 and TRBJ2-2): KAGVTQTPRYLIKTRGQQVTLSCSPISGHRSVSWYQQTPGQGLQFLFEYFSETQRNKGNFPGRFSGRQFSNSRSEMNVSTLELGDSALYLCASSFGTANTGELFFGEGSRLTVL.

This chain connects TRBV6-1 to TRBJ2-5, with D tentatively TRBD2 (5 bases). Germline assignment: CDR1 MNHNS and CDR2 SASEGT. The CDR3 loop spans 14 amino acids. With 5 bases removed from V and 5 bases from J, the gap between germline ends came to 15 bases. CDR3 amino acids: CASSPLRGRETQYF. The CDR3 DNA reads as TGTGCCAGCAGTCCATTACGAGGGCGGGAGACCCAGTACTTC.

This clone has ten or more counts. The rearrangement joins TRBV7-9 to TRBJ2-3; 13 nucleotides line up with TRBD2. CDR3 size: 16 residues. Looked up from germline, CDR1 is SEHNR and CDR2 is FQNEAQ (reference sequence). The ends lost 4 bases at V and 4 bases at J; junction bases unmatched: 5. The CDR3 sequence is CASSSQGLAGADTQYF. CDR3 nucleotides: TGTGCCAGCAGCTCACAAGGACTAGCGGGAGCAGATACGCAGTATTTT.

CDR3 sequence: CASVGTLGLEDTQYF. The CDR3 DNA is TGCGCCAGCGTGGGTACTTTGGGTCTTGAAGATACGCAGTATTTT. V is TRBV5-1 and J is TRBJ2-3; D not resolved. The CDR3 is 15 amino acids. The V end was cut by 7 bases, the J end by 5 bases, with 20 bases between. Germline V lookup: CDR1 SGHRS, CDR2 YFSETQ.

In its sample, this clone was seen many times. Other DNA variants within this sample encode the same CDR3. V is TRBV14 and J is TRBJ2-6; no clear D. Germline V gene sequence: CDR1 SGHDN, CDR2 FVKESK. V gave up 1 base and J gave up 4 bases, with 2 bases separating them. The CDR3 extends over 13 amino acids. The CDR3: CASSQAGANVLTF. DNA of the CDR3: TGTGCCAGCAGCCAAGCCGGGGCCAACGTCCTGACTTTC. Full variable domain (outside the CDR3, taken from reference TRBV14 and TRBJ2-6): EAGVTQFPSHSVIEKGQTVTLRCDPISGHDNLYWYRRVMGKEIKFLLHFVKESKQDESGMPNNRFLAERTGGTYSTLKVQPAELEDSGVYFCASSQAGANVLTFGAGSRLTVL.

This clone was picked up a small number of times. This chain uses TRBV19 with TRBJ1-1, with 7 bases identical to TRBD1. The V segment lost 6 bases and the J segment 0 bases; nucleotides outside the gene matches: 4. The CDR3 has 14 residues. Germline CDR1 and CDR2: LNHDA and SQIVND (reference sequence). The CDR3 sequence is CASSQTGLNTEAFF. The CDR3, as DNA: TGTGCCAGTAGCCAGACAGGGCTGAACACTGAAGCTTTCTTT.

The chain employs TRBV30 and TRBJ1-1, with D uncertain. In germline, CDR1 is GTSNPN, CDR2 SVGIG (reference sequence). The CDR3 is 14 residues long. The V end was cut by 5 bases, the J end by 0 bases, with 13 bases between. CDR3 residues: CAWASGIVNTEAFF. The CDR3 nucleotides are TGTGCCTGGGCCTCCGGGATTGTGAACACTGAAGCTTTCTTT.

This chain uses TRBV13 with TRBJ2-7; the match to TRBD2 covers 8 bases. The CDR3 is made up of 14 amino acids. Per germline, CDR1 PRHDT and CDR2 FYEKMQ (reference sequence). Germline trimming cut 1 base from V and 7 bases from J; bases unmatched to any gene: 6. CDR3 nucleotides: TGTGCCAGCAGCTTAGCGGGAGGGCCGAGGGAGCAGTACTTC. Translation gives CASSLAGGPREQYF.

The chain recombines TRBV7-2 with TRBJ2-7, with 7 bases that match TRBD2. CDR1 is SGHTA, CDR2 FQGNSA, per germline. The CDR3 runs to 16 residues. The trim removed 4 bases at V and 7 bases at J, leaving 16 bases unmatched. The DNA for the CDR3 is TGTGCCAGCAGCTCCGGTGCGGGAGTATCTCGGCGGGAGCAGTACTTC. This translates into CASSSGAGVSRREQYF.

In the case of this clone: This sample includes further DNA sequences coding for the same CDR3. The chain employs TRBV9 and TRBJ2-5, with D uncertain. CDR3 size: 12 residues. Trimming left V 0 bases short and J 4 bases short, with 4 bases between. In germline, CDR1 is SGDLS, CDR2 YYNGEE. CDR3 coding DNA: TGTGCCAGCAGCGTAGGCGGAGAGACCCAGTACTTC. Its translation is CASSVGGETQYF.